These 16 T cell receptor beta chains share one sample of origin, sequenced in a study of identical twins. TCRdb reprocessed the 5' RACE reads with MiXCR, giving one entry per CDR3 protein. The sample has 640,000 or so distinct CDR3 sequences, over 5% seen once; the top ten hold 1.5% to 2%. Source material: naive T cells sorted from blood. Source of these receptors: a man aged 18 to 30 in good health.

This clonotype has at least ten counts. J is TRBJ2-7 and V is TRBV7-2; tentatively, D is TRBD2 (6 bases). The V and J ends lost 5 bases and 2 bases respectively, with 13 bases between them. This CDR3 region has 14 residues. CDR1 is SGHTA and CDR2 is FQGNSA in the germline V gene. CDR3 sequence: CASSPWGLTYEQYF. CDR3 DNA: TGTGCCAGCAGCCCCTGGGGACTCACCTACGAGCAGTACTTC.

This clonotype was recorded at least ten times. The chain carries TRBV12-3 or TRBV12-4 and TRBJ2-1; D may match TRBD1 or TRBD2 (5 bases each). Trimming shortened V by 1 base and J by 10 bases, and 11 bases separated the two germline ends. The CDR3 spans 13 residues. The CDR3, as DNA: TGTGCCAGCAGTTTAGTCCTCCGGGACGAGCAGTTCTTC. It is translated as CASSLVLRDEQFF.

This clonotype was counted ten times or more. The chain uses TRBV14 and TRBJ2-3; TRBD2 aligns across 10 bases. V gave up 4 bases and J gave up 0 bases; unmatched junction bases: 4. Germline values: CDR1 SGHDN, CDR2 FVKESK. The CDR3 extends over 16 amino acids. CDR3 region: CASSRRTSGSTDTQYF. CDR3 nucleotides: TGTGCCAGCAGCCGGCGGACTAGCGGAAGCACAGATACGCAGTATTTT.

The chain uses TRBV20-1 and TRBJ1-1; no reliable D call. The germline gives CDR1 DFQATT, CDR2 SNEGSKA (reference sequence). Trimming stripped 0 bases from V and 2 bases from J, with 7 bases between. CDR3 size: 13 residues. The CDR3 DNA is TGCAGTGCTAGAGACAGACTAAACACTGAAGCTTTCTTT. This sequence encodes CSARDRLNTEAFF.

This sequence joins TRBV27 and TRBJ1-4, with D tentatively TRBD1 (5 bases). Germline V gene sequence: CDR1 MNHEY, CDR2 SMNVEV (reference sequence). V lost 6 bases, J lost 8 bases, and 19 bases lay in between. This CDR3 comprises 15 residues. The CDR3 nucleotides read TGTGCCAGCAGCCTACTGCTTGGAGGGGACGAAAAACTGTTTTTT. Protein product: CASSLLLGGDEKLFF.

This chain connects TRBV10-3 to TRBJ2-3, with TRBD2 matching 7 bases. CDR3 length equals 16 residues. Trimming at V came to 4 bases and at J to 5 bases, leaving 12 bases not matched to a gene. CDR1 and CDR2 (germline): ENHRY, SYGVKD. CDR3 protein: CAISGRGTTLGDTQYF. DNA of the CDR3: TGTGCCATCAGTGGCCGAGGGACTACCTTGGGAGATACGCAGTATTTT.

In this sample, this clonotype turned up many times. This sequence joins TRBV6-6 and TRBJ1-5; unclear D gene. The germline V gene encodes CDR1 MNHNY and CDR2 SVGAGI (reference sequence). V was clipped by 2 bases and J by 5 bases, with 7 bases between them. CDR3 size: 13 residues. CDR3 residues: CASSYPADQPQHF. The DNA for the CDR3 is TGTGCCAGCAGTTACCCAGCGGATCAGCCCCAGCATTTT.

This clonotype was seen many times. This chain joins TRBV15 and TRBJ2-1; 10 positions match TRBD1. CDR1 LNHNV and CDR2 YYDKDF come from the germline V gene (reference sequence). The CDR3 is 15 residues long. Trimming at V came to 3 bases and at J to 4 bases, leaving 3 bases not matched to a gene. CDR3 bases: TGTGCCACCAGCAGCCGGGACAGGGGTTACAATGAGCAGTTCTTC. Encoded protein: CATSSRDRGYNEQFF. The whole variable domain, remainder taken from reference TRBV15 and TRBJ2-1, is DAMVIQNPRYQVTQFGKPVTLSCSQTLNHNVMYWYQQKSSQAPKLLFHYYDKDFNNEADTPDNFQSRRPNTSFCFLDIRSPGLGDTAMYLCATSSRDRGYNEQFFGPGTRLTVL.

This clonotype showed up many times. The V gene is TRBV29-1, the J gene TRBJ2-3; 8 nucleotides line up with TRBD2. The germline V gene has CDR1 SQVTM and CDR2 ANQGSEA. The V gene end was trimmed by 3 bases and the J gene end by 2 bases; junction bases not matched to a gene: 7. The CDR3 length is 15 residues. DNA of the CDR3: TGCAGCGTTGAGCAGAGCGGGGGTATCACAGATACGCAGTATTTT. Amino acids: CSVEQSGGITDTQYF.

This clonotype was recorded many times. The genes are TRBV29-1 and TRBJ2-1; 7 nucleotides line up with TRBD2. With V trimmed by 0 bases and J by 13 bases, 9 bases remained unmatched. CDR3 size: 13 residues. Germline V CDR1 and CDR2: SQVTM, ANQGSEA. The chain's CDR3 is CSVEDRLAEKQFF. CDR3 sequence (DNA): TGCAGCGTTGAAGATCGGCTAGCGGAAAAACAGTTCTTC.

This clonotype appeared many times. The V call is TRBV7-9, the J call TRBJ2-1; D is ambiguous. CDR3 length: 11 amino acids. Germline-derived CDR1 and CDR2 are SEHNR and FQNEAQ (reference sequence). V was clipped by 11 bases and J by 11 bases, with 16 bases between them. CDR3 DNA sequence: TGTGCCTCCGACCCTGGCCCACAGCAGTTCTTC. It specifies CASDPGPQQFF.

The chain employs TRBV24-1 and TRBJ1-1, with D perhaps matching TRBD1 (5 bases). Trimming removed 3 bases from V and 7 bases from J, with 11 bases in between. This CDR3 is 13 amino acids long. Germline loops: CDR1 KGHDR, CDR2 SFDVKD. The CDR3 sequence: CATSDTGRLEAFF. For the CDR3, the DNA is TGTGCCACCAGTGATACGGGACGGCTTGAAGCTTTCTTT.

This clonotype was observed a handful of times. The chain has TRBV9 and TRBJ1-6, with D unresolved. Trimming cost V 4 bases and J 0 bases, with 11 bases left between them. The CDR3 covers 16 residues. Germline V gene data show CDR1 as SGDLS and CDR2 as YYNGEE. The CDR3 here is CASSFGPSSYNSPLHF. In DNA form, the CDR3 reads TGTGCCAGCAGCTTTGGACCCAGCTCCTATAATTCACCCCTCCACTTT.

This clonotype appeared many times. The chain has TRBV6-5 and TRBJ2-2; D is ambiguous. CDR1 and CDR2 from the germline V gene are MNHEY and SVGAGI. The CDR3 runs 15 residues. V was cut by 0 bases and J by 7 bases, with 12 bases left in between. CDR3 amino acids: CASSYSSSIHGELFF. For the CDR3, the DNA is TGTGCCAGCAGTTACTCTTCTAGTATCCACGGGGAGCTGTTTTTT.

This clonotype appeared a few times. The chain uses TRBV7-8 and TRBJ2-7; D is uncertain. Germline loops: CDR1 SGHVS, CDR2 FQNEAQ. The CDR3 contains 15 residues. The V and J ends lost 6 bases and 3 bases respectively, with 18 bases between them. The CDR3 protein is CASSSRPDTYYEQYV. In DNA form, the CDR3 reads TGTGCCAGCAGTTCAAGGCCCGATACTTACTACGAGCAGTACGTC.

A note on this clonotype: This may come from a read error, since a much larger clone is one base off. The conserved final phenylalanine or tryptophan is absent from the CDR3, which likely points to a read error. The chain combines TRBV6-1 with TRBJ1-4; D unclear. Trimming pared 7 bases from V and 4 bases from J, leaving 10 bases between. CDR1 MNHNS and CDR2 SASEGT come from the germline V gene. The CDR3 sequence is 13 residues long. Here the CDR3 DNA reads TGTGCCAGCATGGCAGAGCGTAATGAAAAACTGTTTTAT. Translated, it gives CASMAERNEKLFY.